This T cell receptor (beta chain) was profiled in a study of technical replicates of blood from a few donors. Assay: immunoSEQ multiplex PCR; the TCRdb copy retains only in-frame clones and omits some. This table has 59,000 or so clones, just over 90% appearing once. The sequence was collected from a human donor in good health. Some clones in this sample may be carry-over from other donors' samples. The sequencing sample was made of PBMCs.

This chain's CDR3 is CAWSRGSGLYNEQFF. For the CDR3, the DNA is TGTGCCTGGAGCAGGGGTAGCGGGCTTTACAATGAGCAGTTCTTC. This rearrangement joins TRBV30 to TRBJ2-1; TRBD2 might be the D (7 bases). Germline CDR1 reads GTSNPN; CDR2 reads SVGIG (reference sequence). The CDR3 length is 15 residues. Trimming cost V 3 bases and J 4 bases, with 16 bases left between them.